The 20 T cell receptor beta chains listed next were all sequenced from one sample in a study of blood T cell repertoires in COVID-19. Sequencing was performed with immunoSEQ multiplex PCR; in TCRdb, only in-frame clones are kept and a portion is missing. The sample records some 140,000 clones, 70% to 85% being singletons. Source material: peripheral blood. The receptors were gathered from a man aged 60-69 years who had recovered from COVID-19.

The genes are TRBV5-1 and TRBJ1-2; 9 nucleotides line up with TRBD1. The CDR3 is 14 amino acids. With 4 bases clipped from V and 3 bases from J, the junction kept 4 bases outside the gene matches. Germline CDR1 SGHRS, CDR2 YFSETQ. The CDR3 here is CASSERQGDYGYTF. Here the CDR3 DNA reads TGCGCCAGCAGCGAGAGACAGGGGGACTATGGCTACACCTTC.

Comment on this clone: The same CDR3 also results from other DNA sequences found in this sample. The chain is built from TRBV14 and TRBJ2-5; 7 bases agree with TRBD2. The CDR3 runs 14 residues. Germline trimming cut 4 bases from V and 5 bases from J; bases unmatched to any gene: 7. Germline V gene data show CDR1 as SGHDN and CDR2 as FVKESK. CDR3 DNA: TGTGCCAGCAGCCCACGAGCTAGCGGCGAGACCCAGTACTTC. This encodes CASSPRASGETQYF. Together with reference TRBV14 and TRBJ2-5, the CDR3 gives the full variable domain: EAGVTQFPSHSVIEKGQTVTLRCDPISGHDNLYWYRRVMGKEIKFLLHFVKESKQDESGMPNNRFLAERTGGTYSTLKVQPAELEDSGVYFCASSPRASGETQYFGPGTRLLVL.

V usage is TRBV5-1 and J usage is TRBJ1-2, with 9 bases aligning to TRBD1. V shed 1 base and J 6 bases; nucleotides not matched to a gene: 10. Germline CDR1 SGHRS, CDR2 YFSETQ. CDR3 length equals 16 residues. The CDR3 region is CASSLRSSGTGNGYTF. CDR3 bases: TGCGCCAGCAGCTTGCGTTCATCCGGGACAGGGAATGGCTACACCTTC.

The CDR3 loop is CASSNVQGSGNTIYF. As DNA, the CDR3 is TGTGCCAGCAGTAATGTACAGGGGTCCGGAAACACCATATATTTT. This chain joins TRBV6-5 and TRBJ1-3, with 7 positions matching TRBD1. The CDR3 has 15 residues. CDR1 and CDR2 (germline): MNHEY, SVGAGI. J gave up 4 bases and V 5 bases, and 8 bases lay outside the gene matches.

This chain connects TRBV7-2 to TRBJ2-7, with D tentatively TRBD2 (5 bases). There are 14 residues in the CDR3. V was trimmed by 6 bases and J by 1 base, leaving 13 bases between them. CDR1 is SGHTA, CDR2 FQGNSA, per germline. The CDR3 loop reads CASSSGRGSYEQYF. The CDR3, as DNA: TGTGCCAGCAGTTCCGGAAGAGGGTCCTACGAGCAGTACTTC.

This chain links TRBV7-9 with TRBJ1-5; TRBD1 matches 10 bases. V gave up 5 bases and J gave up 5 bases; unmatched junction bases: 9. Germline V lookup: CDR1 SEHNR, CDR2 FQNEAQ (reference sequence). The CDR3 has 16 amino acids. Here the CDR3 reads CASSVPGQGWDQPQHF. CDR3 DNA: TGTGCCAGCAGCGTCCCGGGACAGGGGTGGGATCAGCCCCAGCATTTT.

The chain recombines TRBV18 with TRBJ2-3; D unresolved. Germline assignment: CDR1 KGHSH and CDR2 LQKENI. The length of the CDR3 is 16 residues. V was pared by 2 bases and J by 2 bases, with 14 bases between. The CDR3 DNA is TGTGCCAGCTCACCATCTCGCGAGGTACTCACAGATACGCAGTATTTT. As protein: CASSPSREVLTDTQYF.

The rearrangement joins TRBV12-3 or TRBV12-4 to TRBJ1-2; the match to TRBD1 covers 9 bases. V shed 5 bases, J shed 8 bases, and the junction held 3 bases outside the gene matches. CDR3 size: 12 residues. CDR3 sequence: CASSGQGSGYTF. The CDR3, as DNA: TGTGCCAGCAGTGGACAGGGGAGCGGCTACACCTTC.

CDR3 nucleotide sequence: TGTGCCAGCACCTTGGGGCAGTATAATTCACCCCTCCACTTT. Translation: CASTLGQYNSPLHF. V is TRBV6-5 and J is TRBJ1-6; tentative D call: TRBD1 (5 bases). The germline V gene has CDR1 MNHEY and CDR2 SVGAGI. V was trimmed by 7 bases and J by 4 bases, leaving 11 bases between them. This CDR3 comprises 14 residues.

The rearrangement joins TRBV5-6 to TRBJ2-1; no firm D call. V gave up 2 bases and J gave up 10 bases, with 13 bases separating them. Germline-derived CDR1 and CDR2 are SGHDT and YYEEEE. The CDR3 runs to 13 residues. The CDR3: CASSFGARQEQFF. CDR3 nucleotide sequence: TGTGCCAGCAGCTTTGGTGCACGCCAGGAGCAGTTCTTC.

Here the CDR3 reads CASSLAQDQPQHF. DNA for the CDR3: TGTGCCAGCAGCTTAGCGCAGGATCAGCCCCAGCATTTT. The J gene is TRBJ1-5, the V gene TRBV7-9, with D uncertain. This CDR3 is 13 amino acids long. Trimming cost V 0 bases and J 5 bases, with 5 bases left between them. Germline CDR1 reads SEHNR; CDR2 reads FQNEAQ (reference sequence).

In its sample, this clone was seen once. The rearrangement links TRBV6-2 or TRBV6-3 to TRBJ2-2; 8 nucleotides line up with TRBD2. This CDR3 has 15 amino acids. With 6 bases clipped from V and 4 bases from J, the junction kept 7 bases outside the gene matches. Germline CDR1 and CDR2: MNHEY and SVGEGT. The CDR3 protein is CASSLGRGITGELFF. DNA for the CDR3: TGTGCCAGCAGCCTCGGGAGGGGAATCACCGGGGAGCTGTTTTTT.

This clone has ten or more counts. The chain employs TRBV4-2 and TRBJ1-6; no firm D call. Looked up from germline, CDR1 is LGHNA and CDR2 is YNFKEQ. Trimming took 0 bases from V and 9 from J, leaving 6 bases between them. The CDR3 contains 13 residues. CDR3 residues: CASSQEMSSPLHF. DNA of the CDR3: TGTGCCAGCAGCCAAGAGATGAGTTCACCCCTCCACTTT.

V usage is TRBV20-1 and J usage is TRBJ2-2; D gene uncertain. The CDR3 has 14 amino acids. Germline V gives CDR1 DFQATT, CDR2 SNEGSKA (reference sequence). V lost 5 bases and J 3 bases, leaving 13 bases between the germline ends. This chain's CDR3 is CSARDREYTGELFF. Here the CDR3 DNA reads TGCAGTGCTCGTGACCGAGAGTACACCGGGGAGCTGTTTTTT.

The gene calls are TRBV18 and TRBJ2-7; D is ambiguous. The V end was cut by 2 bases, the J end by 2 bases, with 4 bases between. In germline, CDR1 is KGHSH, CDR2 LQKENI. CDR3 length: 12 amino acids. The CDR3 sequence is CASSPSTYEQYF. The CDR3 DNA sequence: TGTGCCAGCTCACCAAGCACCTACGAGCAGTACTTC.

This clone has only one observation. The chain uses TRBV7-2 and TRBJ1-5, with D unresolved. V was trimmed by 1 base and J by 2 bases, leaving 6 bases between them. The CDR3 is 14 amino acids. Germline values: CDR1 SGHTA, CDR2 FQGNSA. CDR3 DNA sequence: TGTGCCAGCAGCTTAGTGCGTGGCAATCAGCCCCAGCATTTT. Its protein is CASSLVRGNQPQHF. The whole variable domain, remainder taken from reference TRBV7-2 and TRBJ1-5, is GAGVSQSPSNKVTEKGKDVELRCDPISGHTALYWYRQSLGQGLEFLIYFQGNSAPDKSGLPSDRFSAERTGGSVSTLTIQRTQQEDSAVYLCASSLVRGNQPQHFGDGTRLSIL.

The sample holds one count of this clone. At one of its ends the junction is not consistent with the germline gene, which may arise from a read error. The chain is built from TRBV7-2 and TRBJ2-7; D gene unclear. CDR1 and CDR2 from the germline V gene are SGHTA and FQGNSA. The CDR3 is made up of 14 amino acids. The CDR3, as DNA: TGTGTCAGCAGCTTAGCTGGGCCCACCTACGAGCAGTACTTC. This codes for CVSSLAGPTYEQYF.

The CDR3 reads CASSLQGGADEKLFF. CDR3 coding DNA: TGTGCCAGCAGCCTGCAGGGGGGCGCAGATGAAAAACTGTTTTTT. The chain combines TRBV9 with TRBJ1-4; 7 bases align to TRBD1. This CDR3 contains 15 residues. Germline assignment: CDR1 SGDLS and CDR2 YYNGEE. Germline trimming cut 4 bases from V and 6 bases from J; bases unmatched to any gene: 9.

V gene TRBV29-1 combines with J gene TRBJ2-5; D unresolved. Trimming removed 0 bases at V and 4 bases at J, with 15 bases between. This CDR3 spans 15 amino acids. The germline V gene has CDR1 SQVTM and CDR2 ANQGSEA. This CDR3 reads CSVEEGLLQPETQYF. The DNA of the CDR3 is TGCAGCGTTGAAGAGGGTCTGTTACAGCCAGAGACCCAGTACTTC.

The chain employs TRBV18 and TRBJ2-5; D unclear. Trimming stripped 0 bases from V and 0 bases from J, with 8 bases between. This CDR3 comprises 15 residues. The V gene's germline CDR1 is KGHSH and CDR2 LQKENI. This CDR3 reads CASSPPTGYQETQYF. CDR3 bases: TGTGCCAGCTCACCACCGACTGGGTACCAAGAGACCCAGTACTTC.